The 15 T cell receptor beta chains reported below all come from one sample, sequenced in a study of blood T cells in healthy people across ages. Primed by a sample-barcoded 5' primer and a J-beta primer mix, a second PCR proceeded for about 6 to 12 cycles. TCRdb reprocessed the 5' RACE reads with MiXCR, giving one entry per CDR3 protein. The sample carries 1.4 million to 1.5 million distinct CDR3 sequences, 42% recorded once. Sequencing used blood. The source is a woman aged 18-29 years in good health.

This clonotype appeared many times. CDR3 coding DNA: TGCAGTGCCTACGGGGCCGCCACTAACTATGGCTACACCTTC. Its protein product is CSAYGAATNYGYTF. This chain links TRBV20-1 with TRBJ1-2, with D perhaps matching TRBD1 (5 bases). The CDR3 extends over 14 amino acids. The germline V and J ends were trimmed by 6 bases and 0 bases, with 14 bases remaining between them. From germline, CDR1 is DFQATT and CDR2 SNEGSKA (reference sequence).

There are a few counts of this clonotype. This sequence joins TRBV20-1 and TRBJ1-5, with unresolved D. CDR3 length: 13 amino acids. Germline CDR1 DFQATT, CDR2 SNEGSKA (reference sequence). Trimming removed 1 base from V and 2 bases from J, with 6 bases in between. In DNA, the CDR3 is TGCAGTGCTAGAGTTTCCGGCAATCAGCCCCAGCATTTT. This gives the protein CSARVSGNQPQHF.

About this clonotype: This may stem from a read error, because a much larger clone lies one nucleotide away. The rearrangement joins TRBV11-2 to TRBJ2-1, with TRBD2 identical over 11 bases. The J call may be incorrect, as the DNA end agrees better with TRBJ2-7. CDR1 and CDR2 (germline): SGHAT, FQNNGV. There are 15 residues in the CDR3. The CDR3: CASSLVAGGACEQYF. The CDR3 region has the DNA TGTGCCAGCAGCTTAGTAGCGGGAGGGGCCTGCGAGCAGTACTTC.

This clonotype was seen more than once but under ten times. The chain has TRBV29-1 and TRBJ2-7; the D gene is possibly TRBD1 (6 bases). Trimming cost V 4 bases and J 3 bases, with 10 bases left between them. In germline, CDR1 is SQVTM, CDR2 ANQGSEA. This CDR3 spans 12 amino acids. CDR3 in amino acids: CSVGGQVYEQYF. The CDR3 bases are TGCAGCGTTGGGGGACAAGTCTACGAGCAGTACTTC.

The chain employs TRBV18 and TRBJ1-6, with D unresolved. The ends were cut back, 2 bases at V and 7 bases at J, with 15 bases in the middle. In germline, CDR1 is KGHSH, CDR2 LQKENI. The CDR3 runs 16 residues. In nucleotides, the CDR3 is TGTGCCAGCTCACCATTATATGCCGGAGCCAATTCACCCCTCCACTTT. It specifies CASSPLYAGANSPLHF.

This rearrangement joins TRBV30 to TRBJ2-3, with 7 bases fitting TRBD2. This CDR3 spans 14 amino acids. Germline CDR1 reads GTSNPN; CDR2 reads SVGIG (reference sequence). V shed 8 bases and J 0 bases; nucleotides not matched to a gene: 8. For the CDR3, the DNA is TGTGCCGGCGGGCGGGAGACCAGCACAGATACGCAGTATTTT. Protein sequence: CAGGRETSTDTQYF.

The rearrangement uses TRBV6-2 or TRBV6-3 and TRBJ2-7; no clear D. Trimming took 2 bases from V and 0 from J, leaving 5 bases between them. Germline V lookup: CDR1 MNHEY, CDR2 SVGEGT. This CDR3 comprises 13 residues. The CDR3 coding sequence is TGTGCCAGCAGTTACGCCAACTCCTACGAGCAGTACTTC. Translated: CASSYANSYEQYF.

The J gene is TRBJ2-7, the V gene TRBV25-1; no definite D call. Germline V gene data show CDR1 as MGHDK and CDR2 as SYGVNS. The CDR3 runs 14 residues. V gave up 0 bases and J gave up 1 base, with 7 bases separating them. The CDR3 sequence: CASSEYYRSYEQYF. The CDR3 DNA is TGTGCCAGCAGTGAATATTACAGATCCTACGAGCAGTACTTC.

The chain recombines TRBV5-5 with TRBJ2-7; TRBD2 matches at 7 bases. The CDR3 spans 16 residues. Looked up from germline, CDR1 is SGHKS and CDR2 is YYEKEE (reference sequence). The junction had 10 bases not matched to a gene; V was cut back by 1 base and J by 3 bases. The CDR3 sequence is CASSLRLRELGYEQYF. The CDR3 bases are TGTGCCAGCAGCTTGCGGTTGCGGGAGTTGGGCTACGAGCAGTACTTC. Combining the CDR3 with reference TRBV5-5 and TRBJ2-7 gives the whole variable domain DAGVTQSPTHLIKTRGQQVTLRCSPISGHKSVSWYQQVLGQGPQFIFQYYEKEERGRGNFPDRFSARQFPNYSSELNVNALLLGDSALYLCASSLRLRELGYEQYFGPGTRLTVT.

This clonotype was counted at least ten times. A read error may explain this, as a much larger clone is one base away. The rearrangement joins TRBV7-6 to TRBJ2-1; TRBD2 agrees at 9 bases. The germline V gene has CDR1 SGHVS and CDR2 FNYEAQ. J was trimmed by 15 bases and V by 5 bases; bases with no gene match: 14. The CDR3 runs to 14 residues. For the CDR3, the DNA is TGTGCCAGCAGCCCACGAGCGGGAGGCGGGAGGTCGTTCTTC. Translated, it gives CASSPRAGGGRSFF.

The chain uses TRBV27 and TRBJ2-3, with D perhaps assigned TRBD1 or TRBD2 (6 bases each). The CDR3 consists of 14 residues. Germline values: CDR1 MNHEY, CDR2 SMNVEV (reference sequence). V was clipped by 5 bases and J by 4 bases, with 13 bases between them. The CDR3 here is CASSVTGAADTQYF. CDR3 DNA sequence: TGTGCCAGCAGTGTAACGGGGGCGGCAGATACGCAGTATTTT.

The rearrangement links TRBV5-1 to TRBJ1-4; tentatively, D is TRBD1 (5 bases). The V gene lost 6 bases and the J gene lost 4 bases, with 10 bases spanning the gap. Germline V gene data show CDR1 as SGHRS and CDR2 as YFSETQ. The CDR3 contains 13 residues. The CDR3 here is CASKSGNNEKLFF. CDR3 in DNA: TGCGCCAGCAAATCAGGGAATAATGAAAAACTGTTTTTT.

This clonotype was seen a handful of times. V and J are TRBV6-5 and TRBJ1-6; a possible D gene is TRBD1 (6 bases). This CDR3 has 15 amino acids. The V gene lost 5 bases and the J gene lost 10 bases, with 18 bases spanning the gap. Germline V lookup: CDR1 MNHEY, CDR2 SVGAGI. The chain's CDR3 is CASSGGIQGLSPLHF. In DNA, the CDR3 is TGTGCCAGCAGTGGCGGGATACAGGGTTTATCACCCCTCCACTTT.

Here the CDR3 reads CSASGQGAFAEAFF. In DNA, the CDR3 is TGCAGTGCTAGTGGACAGGGGGCGTTCGCTGAAGCTTTCTTT. The chain uses TRBV20-1 and TRBJ1-1, with TRBD1 identical over 11 bases. Trimming took 3 bases from V and 6 from J; bases not matched to a gene: 6. CDR1 and CDR2 from the germline V gene are DFQATT and SNEGSKA (reference sequence). The CDR3 length is 14 residues.

The chain combines TRBV6-5 with TRBJ1-2; no firm D call. The germline V and J ends were trimmed by 5 bases and 7 bases, with 14 bases remaining between them. The CDR3 length is 13 residues. The V gene's germline CDR1 is MNHEY and CDR2 SVGAGI. The CDR3 region is CASSARVWSGYTF. The CDR3 DNA reads TGTGCCAGCAGTGCCCGGGTGTGGTCTGGCTACACCTTC.